This T cell receptor beta chain appears in the sequencing data of a study of response to subunit inactivated influenza vaccine. The J segment lost 5 bases and the V segment lost 0 bases, leaving 1 base of the junction unmatched. CDR3 length: 13 amino acids. The germline V gene encodes CDR1 SEHNR and CDR2 FQNEAQ (reference sequence). TCRdb reprocessed the RT-PCR reads with MiXCR, giving one entry per CDR3 protein. The profile shows around 570,000 distinct CDR3 sequences, about 8% of them singletons. Study-level points and caveats: It was suggested by the authors that few new T cells are recruited by each seasonal influenza vaccination.

Regarding this clonotype: Its target is not known.

The J gene is TRBJ2-7, the V gene TRBV7-9; 7 bases align to TRBD2. The specimen comprised PBMCs from blood, sampled roughly 24 months after vaccination. This receptor was obtained from a man aged 50 to 75 who received an inactivated influenza vaccine. The CDR3 protein is CASSLAGRDEQYF. CDR3 DNA: TGTGCCAGCAGCTTAGCAGGGAGGGACGAGCAGTACTTC.